The present T cell receptor beta chain was sequenced within a study of blood T cell repertoires in COVID-19. Study in general: T cells, B-cell-depleted T cells, or PBMCs provided the cDNA or gDNA that served as material.

Turning to this clone: A junction boundary mismatches the germline segment, possibly from a read error.

Produced via immunoSEQ multiplex PCR; TCRdb's table is partial and in-frame only. The profile shows 35,000 to 45,000 clones, about 85% of them singletons. Germline V gene lookup returns CDR1 LGHDT and CDR2 YNNKEL (reference sequence). CDR3 size: 13 residues. The chain recombines TRBV3-1 (or the pseudogene TRBV3-2) with TRBJ2-7; 7 bases fit TRBD1. Material for sequencing was peripheral blood. This sequence was found in a woman older than 75 with acute or convalescent COVID-19. The chain's CDR3 is CASSQLDREQLVF. The CDR3 DNA follows: TGTGCCAGCAGCCAACTAGACAGGGAACAGTTAGTCTTC.